The rows below give T cell receptor delta chains drawn from one sample of a study of delta chains in infants with herpesvirus infections. TCRdb re-called the RT-PCR reads through CATT. The sample holds hundreds of delta-chain clones, around 15% seen once. Here the sequenced sample was peripheral blood, taken at time point 1 of longitudinal follow-up. The receptors come from a human donor who was a Ugandan infant, either HIV-exposed or HIV-unexposed (not recorded which). Each CDR3 is given with its conserved first and last residue. D genes are given only for firm matches. The size entry is marked missing in some rows and otherwise reads once, few, many or a size class.

v_gene	abundance	j_gene	d_gene	CDR3nt	CDR3aa
TRDV1	large	TRDJ1	TRDD3	TGTGCTCTTGGGGAACTAACCTACTGGGGGATAGCCGATAAACTCATCTTT	CALGELTYWGIADKLIF
TRDV1	large	TRDJ3	TRDD3	TGTGCTCTTGGGCTATGGGTGGGGCCCGCTGGGGGACATACCTGGGACACCCGACAGATGTTTTTC	CALGLWVGPAGGHTWDTRQMFF
TRDV2	.	TRDJ3	TRDD3	TGTGCCTGTGACACCTGGGGGATGCGCTCCTGGGACACCCGACAGATGTTTTTC	CACDTWGMRSWDTRQMFF
TRAV38-2/DV8	large	TRDJ1	TRDD2	TGTGCTTATAGGACCTGCCTTCCTAATCGTTTTCTCGAACCCGATAAACTCATCTTT	CAYRTCLPNRFLEPDKLIF
TRDV2	large	TRDJ2	TRDD3	TGTGCCTGTGACATACTGGGGGATACTTTGACAGCACAACTCTTCTTT	CACDILGDTLTAQLFF
TRDV1	large	TRDJ1	TRDD3	TGTGCTCTTGGGGAACTGCCCCAAAGGCCTTCCTACGGCTGGGGGATACTGGTGTTCACCGATAAACTCATCTTT	CALGELPQRPSYGWGILVFTDKLIF
TRDV1	medium-sized	TRDJ1	.	TGTGCTCTTGGGGGGACTTCCGACCCCACCGATAAACTCATCTTT	CALGGTSDPTDKLIF
TRDV2	.	TRDJ1	TRDD3	TGTGCCTGTGATGTACTGGGGGGGGGGAGCACCGATAAACTCATCTTT	CACDVLGGGSTDKLIF
TRDV2	large	TRDJ3	TRDD3	TGTGCCTGTGACACCGGAGGGATACGCTCCCCCTCCTGGGACACCCGACAGATGTTTTTC	CACDTGGIRSPSWDTRQMFF
TRDV2	medium-sized	TRDJ3	TRDD3	TGTGCCTGTGACACCTGGGGGATACGCGGCTCCTGGGACACCCGACAGATGTTTTTC	CACDTWGIRGSWDTRQMFF
TRDV2	large	TRDJ1	TRDD3	TGTGCCTGTGACACCGGGGGATACACCGATAAACTCATCTTT	CACDTGGYTDKLIF
TRDV1	medium-sized	TRDJ1	.	TGTGCTCTTGGGGACCAAGTCTTTTCCTCCCATTACACCGATAAACTCATCTTT	CALGDQVFSSHYTDKLIF
TRDV2	large	TRDJ3	TRDD3	TGTGCCTGTGACATACTGGGGGATACGAGCTCCTGGGACACCCGACAGATGTTTTTC	CACDILGDTSSWDTRQMFF
TRDV1	large	TRDJ1	.	TGTGCTCTTGGGGAACCTCGGCGGCATTACACCGATAAACTCATCTTT	CALGEPRRHYTDKLIF
TRDV2	large	TRDJ3	TRDD3	TGTGCCTGTGACTACTGGGGGATAAGCTCCTGGGACACCCGACAGATGTTTTTC	CACDYWGISSWDTRQMFF
TRDV2	medium-sized	TRDJ2	TRDD3	TGTGCCTGTGACAAACTGGGGGATACGCCTTTGACAGCACAACTCTTCTTT	CACDKLGDTPLTAQLFF
TRDV2	medium-sized	TRDJ3	TRDD3	TGTGCCTGTGACACCTTGGGGGATACGTCCTGGGACACCCGACAGATGTTTTTC	CACDTLGDTSWDTRQMFF